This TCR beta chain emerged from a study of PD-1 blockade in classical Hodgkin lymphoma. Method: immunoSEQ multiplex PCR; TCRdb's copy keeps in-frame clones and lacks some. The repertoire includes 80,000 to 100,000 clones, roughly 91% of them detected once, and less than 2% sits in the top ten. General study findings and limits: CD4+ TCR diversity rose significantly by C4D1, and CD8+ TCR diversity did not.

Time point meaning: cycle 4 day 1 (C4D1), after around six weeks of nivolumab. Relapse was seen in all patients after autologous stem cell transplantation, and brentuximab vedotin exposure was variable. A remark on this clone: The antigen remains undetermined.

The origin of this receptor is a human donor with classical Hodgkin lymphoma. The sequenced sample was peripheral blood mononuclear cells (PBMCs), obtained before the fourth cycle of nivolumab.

The CDR3 coding sequence is TGTGCCAGCAGCAAAGGCCAGACAGGGCCTCTCTACGAGCAGTACTTC. Translated, it gives CASSKGQTGPLYEQYF. The chain carries TRBV21-1 and TRBJ2-7; the table assigns TRBD1, which was not confirmed against the DNA. TRBV21-1 is a pseudogene segment. There are 16 residues in the CDR3.